This T cell receptor beta chain is from a study of blood T cell repertoires in COVID-19. Study as a whole: Spain, Italy and the United States supplied samples that represented acute and convalescent COVID-19. The analysed material was cDNA or gDNA that came from T cells, B-cell-depleted T cells, or PBMCs.

This CDR3 contains 15 residues. Germline CDR1 is MNHEY and CDR2 is SVGAGI. The V and J ends lost 2 bases and 7 bases, in that order; junction bases with no gene match: 11. Original data processing: Reference gene primer amplification gave nucleated cell count estimates. Only in-frame clones appear in the TCRdb table, and some are missing; sequencing was by immunoSEQ multiplex PCR. The V and J calls and clone size are taken from that table; D and trimming were inferred from the DNA. The sample records about 78,000 clones, 86% being singletons. This clonotype originated in a man aged 50 to 59 with active or convalescent COVID-19. V and J are TRBV6-5 and TRBJ2-7; 7 nucleotides line up with TRBD2. The sample consisted of peripheral blood. The DNA of the CDR3 is TGTGCCAGCAGTTACGGAGCGGGGCGATCGGAAGAGCAGTACGTC. Residues: CASSYGAGRSEEQYV.